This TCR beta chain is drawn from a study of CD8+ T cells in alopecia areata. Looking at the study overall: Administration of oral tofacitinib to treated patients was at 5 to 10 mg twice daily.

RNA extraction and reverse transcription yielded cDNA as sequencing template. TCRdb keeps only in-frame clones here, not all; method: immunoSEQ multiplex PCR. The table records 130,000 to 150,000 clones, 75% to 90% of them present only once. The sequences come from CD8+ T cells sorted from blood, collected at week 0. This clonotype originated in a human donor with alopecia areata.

The CDR3 loop reads CASSHDGYEQYF. DNA for the CDR3: TGTGCCAGTAGTCATGACGGCTACGAGCAGTACTTC. V gene TRBV19 combines with J gene TRBJ2-7; D ambiguous. The V and J ends lost 5 bases and 3 bases respectively, with 8 bases between them. CDR3 size: 12 residues. Looked up from germline, CDR1 is LNHDA and CDR2 is SQIVND (reference sequence).